The TCR beta chain described here comes from a study of T cells after yellow fever vaccination. TCRdb redid the calling of the 5' RACE reads with MiXCR, one entry per CDR3 protein. In the table there are 350,000 to 550,000 distinct CDR3 sequences, 18% of which are singletons. The CDR3 has 14 residues. V was clipped by 0 bases and J by 8 bases, with 11 bases between them. The germline CDR1 and CDR2 sequences are SGHVS and FNYEAQ. V is TRBV7-6 and J is TRBJ2-1; weak D call: TRBD2 (7 bases). The sample here was PBMCs, taken before the yellow fever booster vaccination. This receptor was obtained from a man between 18 and 35 years old who received the YFV17D yellow fever vaccine. The CDR3 DNA follows: TGTGCCAGCAGCTTAGCGGGGGGGGCTGATGAGCAGTTCTTC. This gives the protein CASSLAGGADEQFF. The variable domain in full, completed from reference TRBV7-6 and TRBJ2-1, reads GAGVSQSPRYKVTKRGQDVALRCDPISGHVSLYWYRQALGQGPEFLTYFNYEAQQDKSGLPNDRFSAERPEGSISTLTIQRTEQRDSAMYRCASSLAGGADEQFFGPGTRLTVL.